The 9 T cell receptor beta chains below come from one sample, sequenced in a study of T cells in Graves' hyperthyroidism and ophthalmopathy. The source material, RNA transcripts, was used to amplify TCR beta CDR3 regions. HTBI primers were the set used in a first-round RT-PCR of the TCR CDR3. TCRdb re-called the multiplex PCR reads through MiXCR, storing one row per CDR3 protein. The table includes about 480,000 distinct CDR3 sequences, around a fifth detected once. The sequenced sample was blood. The source of these receptors is a woman in her 70s with Graves' ophthalmopathy.

Many counts were recorded for this clonotype. The genes are TRBV11-2 and TRBJ2-7; no definite D call. The CDR3 is 13 amino acids. Germline V gives CDR1 SGHAT, CDR2 FQNNGV. V was clipped by 8 bases and J by 0 bases, with 11 bases between them. The DNA for the CDR3 is TGTGCCAGCTCCGACCGGTCCTCCTACGAGCAGTACTTC. Translating gives CASSDRSSYEQYF.

There are many counts of this clonotype. Here the CDR3 reads CASSLGAEGDTDTQYF. In nucleotides, the CDR3 is TGTGCCAGCAGTTTAGGGGCGGAGGGAGACACAGATACGCAGTATTTT. V usage is TRBV28 and J usage is TRBJ2-3; tentative D call: TRBD2 (6 bases). CDR3 length: 16 amino acids. Looked up from germline, CDR1 is MDHEN and CDR2 is SYDVKM. V shed 2 bases and J shed 2 bases, with 14 bases lying between them.

The chain has TRBV5-1 and TRBJ1-1, with D tentatively TRBD1 (6 bases). The germline V gene encodes CDR1 SGHRS and CDR2 YFSETQ. Trimming pared 3 bases from V and 3 bases from J, leaving 21 bases between. The CDR3 is made up of 17 amino acids. The CDR3 sequence: CASSSKEGGRGHTEAFF. DNA for the CDR3: TGCGCCAGCAGCTCAAAAGAGGGGGGGCGCGGGCACACTGAAGCTTTCTTT.

This clonotype was recorded many times. The chain recombines TRBV28 with TRBJ2-1; no firm D call. Trimming removed 6 bases from V and 0 bases from J, with 12 bases in between. This CDR3 has 15 amino acids. Looked up from germline, CDR1 is MDHEN and CDR2 is SYDVKM. CDR3 amino acids: CASRPQRSSYNEQFF. In DNA form, the CDR3 reads TGTGCCAGCAGGCCACAGCGAAGCTCCTACAATGAGCAGTTCTTC.

The chain has TRBV7-3 and TRBJ1-4; tentative D call: TRBD1 (5 bases). Germline-derived CDR1 and CDR2 are SGHTA and FQGTGA. The CDR3 totals 13 residues. Trimming removed 4 bases from V and 11 bases from J, with 14 bases in between. CDR3 sequence: CASSSGTSGKLFF. The CDR3 region has the DNA TGTGCCAGCAGCTCCGGGACTAGCGGGAAACTGTTTTTT.

This chain joins TRBV27 and TRBJ2-7; 9 nucleotides agree with TRBD2. With 2 bases clipped from V and 5 bases from J, the junction kept 7 bases outside the gene matches. CDR3 length: 15 amino acids. Germline CDR1 reads MNHEY; CDR2 reads SMNVEV (reference sequence). The CDR3 loop is CASSLVAGVSNEQYF. The CDR3 DNA sequence: TGTGCCAGCAGTTTAGTAGCGGGAGTAAGTAACGAGCAGTACTTC.

This clonotype has a handful of counts. This chain connects TRBV5-1 to TRBJ2-3; D remains unclear. Looked up from germline, CDR1 is SGHRS and CDR2 is YFSETQ. The CDR3 has 13 residues. The V end lost 2 bases, the J end lost 4 bases, and 8 bases lay between the germline ends. The chain's CDR3 is CASSFPASDTQYF. The CDR3 DNA reads as TGCGCCAGCAGCTTTCCAGCCTCAGATACGCAGTATTTT. The complete variable domain, with remaining parts taken from reference TRBV5-1 and TRBJ2-3, reads KAGVTQTPRYLIKTRGQQVTLSCSPISGHRSVSWYQQTPGQGLQFLFEYFSETQRNKGNFPGRFSGRQFSNSRSEMNVSTLELGDSALYLCASSFPASDTQYFGPGTRLTVL.

CDR3 DNA sequence: TGTGCCAGCAGACGAGGGACAGTCACCTACAATGAGCAGTTCTTC. As protein: CASRRGTVTYNEQFF. The chain uses TRBV6-1 and TRBJ2-1; 7 bases are shared with TRBD1. Germline loops: CDR1 MNHNS, CDR2 SASEGT. The trim removed 6 bases at V and 2 bases at J, leaving 7 bases unmatched. The length of the CDR3 is 15 residues.

This clonotype has at least ten counts. The rearrangement uses TRBV12-3 or TRBV12-4 and TRBJ1-2; 7 bases match TRBD1. Trimming cost V 3 bases and J 0 bases; bases outside gene matches: 1. The CDR3 is made up of 14 amino acids. The CDR3: CASSLGQPNYGYTF. As DNA, the CDR3 is TGTGCCAGCAGTTTGGGACAGCCTAACTATGGCTACACCTTC.